Shown below are 22 T cell receptor beta chains from a single sample sequenced in a study of identical twins. TCRdb recomputed calls from the 5' RACE reads with MiXCR, one row per CDR3 protein. The table lists roughly 230,000 distinct CDR3 sequences, approximately 8.3% of them singletons. Separately, the same data were catalogued under a study of yellow fever vaccine responses in identical twins.

Input material: CD8+ T cells sorted from blood. These receptors all stem from a young woman in good health.

This clonotype has just a few counts. The chain has TRBV7-9 and TRBJ2-7, with D maybe TRBD1 (6 bases). The CDR3 extends over 15 amino acids. The ends were cut back, 5 bases at V and 2 bases at J, with 16 bases in the middle. Looked up from germline, CDR1 is SEHNR and CDR2 is FQNEAQ (reference sequence). CDR3 amino acids: CASSPPDRRAYEQYF. The CDR3 DNA is TGTGCCAGCAGCCCGCCAGACAGGAGAGCCTACGAGCAGTACTTC.

This clonotype was seen at least ten times. V and J are TRBV4-3 and TRBJ2-1; no firm D call. The V end was cut by 0 bases, the J end by 0 bases, with 9 bases between. Germline V gene data show CDR1 as LGHNA and CDR2 as YSLEER. The CDR3 is made up of 16 amino acids. CDR3 in DNA: TGCGCCAGCAGCCAAGATCGGTTTGGCTCCTACAATGAGCAGTTCTTC. Its protein product is CASSQDRFGSYNEQFF.

This clonotype was seen a few times. This chain connects TRBV29-1 to TRBJ2-1, with 9 bases lining up with TRBD1. With 7 bases clipped from V and 4 bases from J, the junction kept 5 bases outside the gene matches. The germline CDR1 and CDR2 sequences are SQVTM and ANQGSEA. CDR3 size: 13 residues. The CDR3 DNA follows: TGCAGCGCCACCGGGACAGGGTACAATGAGCAGTTCTTC. It translates to CSATGTGYNEQFF.

This clonotype has more than one count but fewer than ten. J is TRBJ2-2 and V is TRBV7-2; perhaps D is TRBD1 or TRBD2 (5 bases each). This CDR3 spans 17 amino acids. Germline CDR1 and CDR2: SGHTA and FQGNSA. The germline V and J ends were trimmed by 5 bases and 5 bases, with 21 bases remaining between them. The CDR3 bases are TGTGCCAGCAGCACCCTCCCAGGGAGACAACGGACCGGGGAGCTGTTTTTT. It yields the protein CASSTLPGRQRTGELFF.

This clonotype occurred many times. The chain combines TRBV29-1 with TRBJ1-1; no definite D call. CDR1 and CDR2 from the germline V gene are SQVTM and ANQGSEA. CDR3 size: 12 residues. V gave up 6 bases and J gave up 8 bases, with 16 bases separating them. CDR3 nucleotide sequence: TGCAGCGTCCTCCCGGAATCGGACGAAGCTTTCTTT. It yields the protein CSVLPESDEAFF.

Many counts were recorded for this clonotype. The gene calls are TRBV20-1 and TRBJ2-5, with 8 nucleotides matching TRBD2. Losses at the gene ends were 3 bases for V and 2 bases for J; bases not matched to a gene: 14. Per the germline V gene, CDR1 is DFQATT and CDR2 is SNEGSKA (reference sequence). This CDR3 is built from 17 residues. Here the CDR3 DNA reads TGCAGTGCTAGCTGGGGGCCTACCGGGACTAGACAAGAGACCCAGTACTTC. Translation: CSASWGPTGTRQETQYF.

This clonotype was counted ten times or more. The chain combines TRBV12-3 or TRBV12-4 with TRBJ2-7, with 7 bases lining up with TRBD1. J was trimmed by 3 bases and V by 1 base; bases with no gene match: 3. This CDR3 spans 14 amino acids. The CDR3 sequence is CASSLGDSGYEQYF. The CDR3 DNA is TGTGCCAGCAGTTTAGGGGACAGTGGCTACGAGCAGTACTTC.

The sample holds many counts of this clonotype. The rearrangement uses TRBV12-3 or TRBV12-4 and TRBJ2-1; D tentatively fits TRBD1 or TRBD2 (6 bases each). The CDR3 loop spans 13 amino acids. Trimming shortened V by 4 bases and J by 9 bases, and 13 bases separated the two germline ends. CDR3 DNA: TGTGCCAGCAGTTCTACAGGGACTGGTGAGCAGTTCTTC. It is translated as CASSSTGTGEQFF.

This chain joins TRBV6-5 and TRBJ2-7, with 9 bases fitting TRBD1. In germline, CDR1 is MNHEY, CDR2 SVGAGI. Unmatched junction bases numbered 6, after V lost 4 bases and J lost 2 bases. The CDR3 runs 15 residues. The CDR3 region is CASSSGQGLPYEQYF. The CDR3 coding sequence is TGTGCCAGCAGTTCGGGACAGGGCCTTCCCTACGAGCAGTACTTC.

The chain recombines TRBV11-2 with TRBJ2-5; weak D call: TRBD1 (6 bases). Germline loops: CDR1 SGHAT, CDR2 FQNNGV. V gave up 2 bases and J gave up 0 bases, with 10 bases separating them. This CDR3 has 15 amino acids. The DNA of the CDR3 is TGTGCCAGCAGCTTAAGGGACATGTACCAAGAGACCCAGTACTTC. It yields the protein CASSLRDMYQETQYF.

This clonotype came up a few times. The chain links TRBV6-5 to TRBJ2-7; 10 positions agree with TRBD2. The V and J ends lost 4 bases and 4 bases, in that order; junction bases with no gene match: 16. Germline CDR1 is MNHEY and CDR2 is SVGAGI. The length of the CDR3 is 18 residues. The CDR3 here is CASSLPSTLAGDPYEQYF. For the CDR3, the DNA is TGTGCCAGCAGTTTACCCTCCACCCTAGCGGGAGATCCGTACGAGCAGTACTTC.

In this sample, this clonotype turned up a few times. This chain uses TRBV9 with TRBJ2-3; D is possibly TRBD1 or TRBD2 (7 bases each). V lost 0 bases to trimming and J lost 1 base, with 15 bases between them. The CDR3 is 17 residues long. The germline V gene has CDR1 SGDLS and CDR2 YYNGEE. CDR3 coding DNA: TGTGCCAGCAGCGTAGAAGGGGGGGGGACAGGCACAGATACGCAGTATTTT. Residues: CASSVEGGGTGTDTQYF.

V usage is TRBV20-1 and J usage is TRBJ2-1; 8 nucleotides line up with TRBD2. Germline V gives CDR1 DFQATT, CDR2 SNEGSKA (reference sequence). V lost 6 bases, J lost 3 bases, and 7 bases stayed unmatched. The CDR3 is made up of 14 amino acids. CDR3 in amino acids: CSARTSTDYNEQFF. CDR3 nucleotides: TGCAGTGCACGGACTAGCACAGACTACAATGAGCAGTTCTTC.

This chain joins TRBV20-1 and TRBJ2-7; 7 bases match TRBD1. CDR3 size: 14 residues. Germline CDR1 and CDR2: DFQATT and SNEGSKA (reference sequence). V lost 5 bases, J lost 2 bases, and 9 bases stayed unmatched. This chain's CDR3 is CSAAGTEGPYEQYF. For the CDR3, the DNA is TGCAGTGCTGCCGGGACAGAGGGACCCTACGAGCAGTACTTC.

V usage is TRBV3-1 and J usage is TRBJ2-7; the match to TRBD2 covers 11 bases. The germline gives CDR1 LGHDT, CDR2 YNNKEL (reference sequence). The CDR3 extends over 17 amino acids. V dropped 3 bases and J dropped 5; count of bases not matched to a gene: 12. The CDR3 protein is CASSHLLAPGLADEQYF. CDR3 bases: TGTGCCAGCAGCCACCTACTCGCACCGGGACTAGCGGACGAGCAGTACTTC.

The V and J genes are TRBV9 and TRBJ2-2; 8 nucleotides match TRBD1. J gave up 7 bases and V 4 bases, and 12 bases lay outside the gene matches. Germline CDR1 and CDR2: SGDLS and YYNGEE. CDR3 length: 16 residues. CDR3 in amino acids: CASSPSDREYDGELFF. CDR3 nucleotide sequence: TGTGCCAGCAGCCCCTCGGACAGGGAATATGACGGGGAGCTGTTTTTT.

This clonotype was seen ten or more times. V and J are TRBV27 and TRBJ2-7; possibly TRBD2 for D (5 bases). Trimming removed 2 bases at V and 4 bases at J, with 9 bases between. The CDR3 length is 13 residues. Germline CDR1 and CDR2: MNHEY and SMNVEV (reference sequence). CDR3 sequence: CASSLAGPYEQYF. CDR3 nucleotides: TGTGCCAGCAGTTTAGCGGGTCCGTACGAGCAGTACTTC.

V is TRBV3-1 and J is TRBJ2-5; D gene ambiguous. Trimming shortened V by 2 bases and J by 0 bases, and 7 bases separated the two germline ends. Germline lookup yields CDR1 LGHDT and CDR2 YNNKEL (reference sequence). The CDR3 is 14 amino acids. CDR3 DNA sequence: TGTGCCAGCAGCCAATCTGTAAACCAAGAGACCCAGTACTTC. Translating it yields CASSQSVNQETQYF.

V and J are TRBV6-2 or TRBV6-3 and TRBJ2-1; 8 bases align to TRBD2. The germline CDR1 and CDR2 sequences are MNHEY and SVGEGT. Trimming at V came to 2 bases and at J to 2 bases, leaving 2 bases not matched to a gene. The CDR3 runs to 15 residues. Here the CDR3 reads CASSYSGGTYNEQFF. CDR3 coding DNA: TGTGCCAGCAGTTACAGCGGGGGTACCTACAATGAGCAGTTCTTC.

The table lists this clonotype with many counts. This chain links TRBV12-3 or TRBV12-4 with TRBJ2-1; 7 bases map to TRBD2. J was trimmed by 2 bases and V by 5 bases; bases with no gene match: 6. There are 15 residues in the CDR3. The CDR3 DNA is TGTGCCAGCAGTATTAGCGGGCAAACCTACAATGAGCAGTTCTTC. The encoded protein is CASSISGQTYNEQFF.

This clonotype came up many times. The gene calls are TRBV5-1 and TRBJ1-1; D possibly corresponds to TRBD1 (6 bases). Trimming took off 4 bases at V and 3 bases at J, with 13 bases between the two ends. The CDR3 spans 14 residues. The V gene's germline CDR1 is SGHRS and CDR2 YFSETQ. The CDR3 bases are TGCGCCAGCAGCCCTACGACAGGATACACTGAAGCTTTCTTT. Its protein product is CASSPTTGYTEAFF.

A few counts support this clonotype. The chain combines TRBV20-1 with TRBJ2-1; D unclear. CDR3 length: 15 amino acids. Trimming took 1 base from V and 2 from J, leaving 12 bases between them. Germline V CDR1 and CDR2: DFQATT, SNEGSKA (reference sequence). CDR3 nucleotides: TGCAGTGCTAGAGTTGGCTTGTCTACCTACAATGAGCAGTTCTTC. Its protein is CSARVGLSTYNEQFF.